The TCR beta chain described here comes from a study of cytomegalovirus exposure and HLA in healthy donors. At the level of the study: About 80 million unique TCRs from HLA-typed donors made up an early data release. Whole-study findings and limits: In an earlier analysis, most TCR beta V segments were productive about 87% or about 30% of the time. Reportedly, a later analysis found an Asian-associated ancestry cluster had fewer N-insertions than the approximately 670-donor mean.

The primer mix had 60 Vbeta and 13 Jbeta primers. Repertoires were generated with immunoSEQ multiplex PCR, while TCRdb's copy carries only in-frame clones and drops some. The sample yields about 160,000 clones, around three quarters seen once. Remarks on this clone: Its cognate antigen is unknown.

The source of this sequence is a man aged 30-40 years in good health and CMV-seropositive. Input material: PBMCs.

CDR3 sequence (DNA): TGTGCCAGCAGCTTATTCGAGAGTACAGATACGCAGTATTTT. Translating gives CASSLFESTDTQYF. The chain carries TRBV7-2 and TRBJ2-3; D unclear. The CDR3 length is 14 residues. From germline, CDR1 is SGHTA and CDR2 FQGNSA. V was clipped by 2 bases and J by 3 bases, with 9 bases between them.